These 24 T cell receptor beta chains came from one sample sequenced in a study of T cell responses to AZD1222 COVID-19 vaccine. The table came from immunoSEQ multiplex PCR; TCRdb's copy has only in-frame clones and leaves some out. The sample holds 130,000 or so clones, 90% seen once. Material: peripheral blood, obtained on day 0 of AZD1222 vaccination. The receptors come from an adult in good health.

The chain links TRBV7-3 to TRBJ2-7; no definite D call. The CDR3 extends over 13 amino acids. CDR1 and CDR2 from the germline V gene are SGHTA and FQGTGA. Trimming removed 5 bases at V and 4 bases at J, with 12 bases between. The DNA for the CDR3 is TGTGCCAGCAGCCTCGGGCCACCATACGAGCAGTACTTC. It encodes CASSLGPPYEQYF. Filled out from reference TRBV7-3 and TRBJ2-7, the complete variable domain reads GAGVSQTPSNKVTEKGKYVELRCDPISGHTALYWYRQSLGQGPEFLIYFQGTGAADDSGLPNDRFFAVRPEGSVSTLKIQRTERGDSAVYLCASSLGPPYEQYFGPGTRLTVT.

The chain is built from TRBV15 and TRBJ2-5; no clear D gene. Germline CDR1 reads LNHNV; CDR2 reads YYDKDF (reference sequence). Trimming pared 0 bases from V and 1 base from J, leaving 9 bases between. This CDR3 spans 15 amino acids. CDR3 nucleotide sequence: TGTGCCACCAGCAGAGATAGATACATCCAAGAGACCCAGTACTTC. Amino acids: CATSRDRYIQETQYF.

This sequence joins TRBV9 and TRBJ2-5; D is unclear. Trimming removed 0 bases at V and 0 bases at J, with 9 bases between. The CDR3 loop spans 15 amino acids. From germline, CDR1 is SGDLS and CDR2 YYNGEE. CDR3 nucleotide sequence: TGTGCCAGCAGCGTAGGGGCAGCTAACCAAGAGACCCAGTACTTC. Translated, it gives CASSVGAANQETQYF.

The chain carries TRBV6-6 and TRBJ1-2; D is ambiguous. Germline V gives CDR1 MNHNY, CDR2 SVGAGI (reference sequence). This CDR3 contains 15 residues. V was clipped by 5 bases and J by 4 bases, with 17 bases between them. The CDR3 nucleotides read TGTGCCAGCAGTCAGCCCTCGGGAAGGGTCTATGGCTACACCTTC. It is translated as CASSQPSGRVYGYTF.

J is TRBJ1-1 and V is TRBV18; D not certain. CDR1 is KGHSH, CDR2 LQKENI, per germline. This CDR3 contains 12 residues. Between the trimmed V and J ends, which lost 5 bases and 8 bases, there was a span of 12 bases. The CDR3 DNA follows: TGTGCCAGCTCAGGGGAGGGAGACGAAGCTTTCTTT. Its protein is CASSGEGDEAFF.

The CDR3 spells CASSYRGTANQPQHF. CDR3 DNA: TGTGCCAGCAGTTACCGGGGGACAGCAAATCAGCCCCAGCATTTT. The V call is TRBV6-2 or TRBV6-3, the J call TRBJ1-5, with 7 bases lining up with TRBD1. This CDR3 is built from 15 residues. Per germline, CDR1 MNHEY and CDR2 SVGEGT. Losses at the gene ends were 2 bases for V and 4 bases for J; bases not matched to a gene: 5.

The chain uses TRBV7-6 and TRBJ2-3; D call uncertain. The CDR3 is made up of 12 amino acids. Germline V gene sequence: CDR1 SGHVS, CDR2 FNYEAQ. The V end was cut by 1 base, the J end by 3 bases, with 2 bases between. The DNA for the CDR3 is TGTGCCAGCAGCTTAGAAACAGATACGCAGTATTTT. Encoded protein: CASSLETDTQYF.

The V call is TRBV7-9, the J call TRBJ2-3; unclear D gene. The V gene's germline CDR1 is SEHNR and CDR2 FQNEAQ (reference sequence). V was trimmed by 5 bases and J by 4 bases, leaving 13 bases between them. The length of the CDR3 is 14 residues. The CDR3 spells CASSRPDQADTQYF. CDR3 in DNA: TGTGCCAGCAGCCGGCCCGACCAGGCAGATACGCAGTATTTT.

The rearrangement links TRBV2 to TRBJ1-5; TRBD1 agrees at 7 bases. The CDR3 runs to 13 residues. In germline, CDR1 is SNHLY, CDR2 FYNNEI. The V gene end was trimmed by 10 bases and the J gene end by 5 bases; junction bases not matched to a gene: 8. DNA of the CDR3: TGTGCCAACTCAAGGGACAGAGATCAGCCCCAGCATTTT. Encoded protein: CANSRDRDQPQHF.

The CDR3 reads CASSFSPTGGDGYTF. The CDR3 nucleotides are TGTGCCAGCAGCTTTTCCCCCACAGGGGGCGATGGCTACACCTTC. This chain connects TRBV7-2 to TRBJ1-2; TRBD1 matches 9 bases. Germline CDR1 reads SGHTA; CDR2 reads FQGNSA. The CDR3 has 15 amino acids. V lost 3 bases and J lost 6; bases outside the gene matches: 8.

The chain links TRBV5-1 to TRBJ2-3; TRBD2 matches at 8 bases. The germline gives CDR1 SGHRS, CDR2 YFSETQ. This CDR3 region has 19 residues. The junction had 19 bases not matched to a gene; V was cut back by 4 bases and J by 3 bases. The CDR3 nucleotides are TGCGCCAGCAGCCTCTGGATGGGTAGCGGGGCTTTGGGGACAGATACGCAGTATTTT. Its protein product is CASSLWMGSGALGTDTQYF.

CDR3 coding DNA: TGTGCCAGCACCCGGGGACAATTCAGCAATCAGCCCCAGCATTTT. It encodes CASTRGQFSNQPQHF. The rearrangement joins TRBV5-8 to TRBJ1-5; a possible D gene is TRBD1 (6 bases). The CDR3 totals 15 residues. V lost 6 bases to trimming and J lost 1 base, with 14 bases between them. Germline CDR1 is SGHTS and CDR2 is YDEGEE. Together with reference TRBV5-8 and TRBJ1-5, the CDR3 gives the full variable domain: EAGVTQSPTHLIKTRGQQATLRCSPISGHTSVYWYQQALGLGLQFLLWYDEGEERNRGNFPPRFSGRQFPNYSSELNVNALELEDSALYLCASTRGQFSNQPQHFGDGTRLSIL.

V and J are TRBV2 and TRBJ1-1, with D maybe TRBD1 (5 bases). V shed 6 bases and J shed 2 bases, with 10 bases lying between them. The CDR3 runs 13 residues. The germline V gene has CDR1 SNHLY and CDR2 FYNNEI. The CDR3: CASSGHRNTEAFF. The CDR3 DNA reads TGTGCCAGCAGCGGACACCGAAACACTGAAGCTTTCTTT.

The CDR3 here is CASSSPGNTIYF. In DNA form, the CDR3 reads TGTGCCAGCAGCTCCCCGGGAAACACCATATATTTT. The chain has TRBV7-9 and TRBJ1-3; D ambiguous. V gave up 4 bases and J gave up 4 bases, with 5 bases separating them. CDR3 length equals 12 residues. From germline, CDR1 is SEHNR and CDR2 FQNEAQ (reference sequence). Combining the CDR3 with reference TRBV7-9 and TRBJ1-3 gives the whole variable domain DTGVSQNPRHKITKRGQNVTFRCDPISEHNRLYWYRQTLGQGPEFLTYFQNEAQLEKSRLLSDRFSAERPKGSFSTLEIQRTEQGDSAMYLCASSSPGNTIYFGEGSWLTVV.

This chain connects TRBV18 to TRBJ2-6; a possible D gene is TRBD2 (5 bases). The CDR3 has 16 amino acids. The germline V and J ends were trimmed by 2 bases and 0 bases, with 8 bases remaining between them. Germline lookup yields CDR1 KGHSH and CDR2 LQKENI. CDR3 sequence (DNA): TGTGCCAGCTCACCATTTCGGGACTCTGGGGCCAACGTCCTGACTTTC. This gives the protein CASSPFRDSGANVLTF.

The CDR3 protein is CASSLGRNLVTEAFF. DNA of the CDR3: TGTGCCAGCAGCTTGGGTAGAAATTTGGTCACTGAAGCTTTCTTT. The chain carries TRBV5-6 and TRBJ1-1; D is uncertain. The ends were cut back, 0 bases at V and 4 bases at J, with 13 bases in the middle. Germline CDR1 SGHDT, CDR2 YYEEEE. The CDR3 extends over 15 amino acids.

The V gene is TRBV2, the J gene TRBJ1-3, with unresolved D. Per the germline V gene, CDR1 is SNHLY and CDR2 is FYNNEI. V was cut by 5 bases and J by 1 base, with 6 bases left in between. The CDR3 sequence is 13 residues long. The chain's CDR3 is CASSSGSGNTIYF. CDR3 nucleotide sequence: TGTGCCAGCAGTTCGGGGTCTGGAAACACCATATATTTT.

The chain is built from TRBV19 and TRBJ1-2; perhaps TRBD1 as D (5 bases). V lost 7 bases to trimming and J lost 7 bases, with 22 bases between them. CDR1 is LNHDA, CDR2 SQIVND, per germline (reference sequence). The length of the CDR3 is 15 residues. The CDR3 sequence: CASTTPGGSGGGYTF. The CDR3 nucleotides read TGTGCCAGTACAACCCCGGGAGGGTCTGGGGGTGGCTACACCTTC.

The chain couples TRBV15 to TRBJ2-2; D is perhaps TRBD2 (5 bases). Germline V gives CDR1 LNHNV, CDR2 YYDKDF (reference sequence). The CDR3 loop spans 17 amino acids. V lost 1 base and J 9 bases, leaving 21 bases between the germline ends. In DNA form, the CDR3 reads TGTGCCACCAGCAGAGCGGGGTACCGCACTTTGGAAAGGGAGCTGTTTTTT. As protein: CATSRAGYRTLERELFF. Supplemented by reference TRBV15 and TRBJ2-2, the full variable domain reads DAMVIQNPRYQVTQFGKPVTLSCSQTLNHNVMYWYQQKSSQAPKLLFHYYDKDFNNEADTPDNFQSRRPNTSFCFLDIRSPGLGDTAMYLCATSRAGYRTLERELFFGEGSRLTVL.

The chain is built from TRBV28 and TRBJ2-7, with 8 bases identical to TRBD2. The length of the CDR3 is 15 residues. Germline assignment: CDR1 MDHEN and CDR2 SYDVKM. V lost 3 bases and J lost 6; bases outside the gene matches: 10. The CDR3 spells CASSFSRGGPAEQYF. Here the CDR3 DNA reads TGTGCCAGCAGTTTTAGTCGCGGGGGGCCAGCCGAGCAGTACTTC.

Comment on this clone: A read error may account for a junction end that differs from germline. The V gene is TRBV7-7, the J gene TRBJ2-2; 14 nucleotides agree with TRBD2. The CDR3 totals 16 residues. The germline gives CDR1 SSHAT, CDR2 FNYEAQ (reference sequence). This chain's CDR3 is CASSFGTSGSDGELFF. The CDR3 DNA reads TGTGCTAGCAGCTTCGGGACTAGCGGGAGTGACGGGGAGCTGTTTTTT.

The chain recombines TRBV16 with TRBJ2-1, with 10 bases identical to TRBD2. Germline V CDR1 and CDR2: KGHSY, FQNENV. Trimming removed 3 bases from V and 5 bases from J; junction bases left unmatched: 4. CDR3 length equals 15 residues. CDR3 protein: CASSHPGTSDNEQFF. In DNA, the CDR3 is TGTGCCAGCAGCCATCCGGGGACTAGCGACAATGAGCAGTTCTTC.

The chain links TRBV7-8 to TRBJ1-5; D not resolved. CDR3 length equals 14 residues. With 5 bases removed from V and 4 bases from J, the gap between germline ends came to 12 bases. Per germline, CDR1 SGHVS and CDR2 FQNEAQ. The CDR3 spells CASSPLPANQPQHF. The DNA for the CDR3 is TGTGCCAGCAGCCCTCTTCCGGCTAATCAGCCCCAGCATTTT.

J is TRBJ1-5 and V is TRBV19, with no clear D. The CDR3 loop spans 13 amino acids. Germline V gene data show CDR1 as LNHDA and CDR2 as SQIVND (reference sequence). V lost 1 base and J lost 7, with 8 bases in between. CDR3 amino acids: CASSIVWRQPQHF. CDR3 bases: TGTGCCAGTAGTATAGTGTGGAGGCAGCCCCAGCATTTT. The full variable domain, completed using reference TRBV19 and TRBJ1-5, is DGGITQSPKYLFRKEGQNVTLSCEQNLNHDAMYWYRQDPGQGLRLIYYSQIVNDFQKGDIAEGYSVSREKKESFPLTVTSAQKNPTAFYLCASSIVWRQPQHFGDGTRLSIL.